The entry that follows covers one T cell receptor beta chain sequence. This sample is part of a study of blood T cell repertoires in COVID-19. TCRdb's table, derived via immunoSEQ multiplex PCR, lists solely in-frame clones and lacks some. This sample has 150,000 to 200,000 clones, with around four fifths found just once. This CDR3 contains 16 residues. V dropped 0 bases and J dropped 5; count of bases not matched to a gene: 3. Per germline, CDR1 MNHEY and CDR2 SVGAGI. The source is a woman of 80 years or more with active or convalescent COVID-19. The rearrangement joins TRBV6-5 to TRBJ1-6; 8 bases align to TRBD1. The specimen sequenced was peripheral blood. Here the CDR3 reads CASSYSLDRDNSPLHF. The DNA for the CDR3 is TGTGCCAGCAGTTACTCCTTGGACAGGGATAATTCACCCCTCCACTTT.